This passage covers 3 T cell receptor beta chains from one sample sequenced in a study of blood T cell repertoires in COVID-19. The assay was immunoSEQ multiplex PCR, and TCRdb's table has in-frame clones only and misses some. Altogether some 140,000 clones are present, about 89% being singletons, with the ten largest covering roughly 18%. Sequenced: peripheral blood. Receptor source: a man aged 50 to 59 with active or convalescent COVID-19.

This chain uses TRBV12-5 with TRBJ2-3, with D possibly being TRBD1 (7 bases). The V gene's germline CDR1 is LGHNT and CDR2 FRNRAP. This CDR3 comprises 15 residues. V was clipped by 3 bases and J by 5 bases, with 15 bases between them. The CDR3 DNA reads TGTGCTAGTGGTTTAGGGCAGGGGGGAGAAGATACGCAGTATTTT. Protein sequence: CASGLGQGGEDTQYF.

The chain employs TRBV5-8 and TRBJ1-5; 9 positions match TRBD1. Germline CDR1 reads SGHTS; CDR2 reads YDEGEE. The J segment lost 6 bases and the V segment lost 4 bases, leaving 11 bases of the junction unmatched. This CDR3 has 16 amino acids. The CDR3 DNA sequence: TGTGCCAGCAGCCAAAAGACAGGGGGAAGGACTCAGCCCCAGCATTTT. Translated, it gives CASSQKTGGRTQPQHF. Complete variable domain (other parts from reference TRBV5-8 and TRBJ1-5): EAGVTQSPTHLIKTRGQQATLRCSPISGHTSVYWYQQALGLGLQFLLWYDEGEERNRGNFPPRFSGRQFPNYSSELNVNALELEDSALYLCASSQKTGGRTQPQHFGDGTRLSIL.

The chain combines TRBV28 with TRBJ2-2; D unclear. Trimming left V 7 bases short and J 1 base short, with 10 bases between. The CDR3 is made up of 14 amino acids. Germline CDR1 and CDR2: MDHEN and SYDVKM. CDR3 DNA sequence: TGTGCCAGCAAACTCCAGCGGAACACCGGGGAGCTGTTTTTT. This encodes CASKLQRNTGELFF.